Presented here are 32 T cell receptor beta chains from one specimen sequenced in a study of control samples from healthy donors and cancer patients. Measured with immunoSEQ multiplex PCR; TCRdb has only the in-frame clones, and not every one. The sample contains about 120,000 clones, roughly 86% of which appear only once. Input material: blood. These receptors came from a man in his 60s in good health.

The chain combines TRBV7-2 with TRBJ2-1; 10 bases match TRBD2. Trimming removed 4 bases from V and 4 bases from J; junction bases left unmatched: 7. The germline V gene has CDR1 SGHTA and CDR2 FQGNSA. The CDR3 is 16 residues long. DNA for the CDR3: TGTGCCAGCAGCTCTATACAGACTAGCGGGTACAATGAGCAGTTCTTC. It yields the protein CASSSIQTSGYNEQFF.

The chain joins TRBV29-1 to TRBJ2-3; D call uncertain. Germline V CDR1 and CDR2: SQVTM, ANQGSEA. Deletions cut 3 bases from V and 4 bases from J, with 8 bases between. CDR3 length: 12 amino acids. CDR3 sequence reads: CSVDRVSDTQYF. The CDR3 DNA reads TGCAGCGTTGACCGGGTCTCAGATACGCAGTATTTT.

CDR3 coding DNA: TGCGCCAGCAGCCCCGACGCCAACTCCGGGACTGAAGCTTTCTTT. Protein: CASSPDANSGTEAFF. This sequence joins TRBV4-3 and TRBJ1-1; no clear D. V was clipped by 4 bases and J by 5 bases, with 17 bases between them. The CDR3 has 15 residues. The germline CDR1 and CDR2 sequences are LGHNA and YSLEER.

The rearrangement links TRBV21-1 to TRBJ2-7; the D call TRBD1 from the table was never checked on the DNA. TRBV21-1 is a pseudogene segment. The CDR3 length is 13 residues. CDR3 nucleotide sequence: TGTGCCAGCGTGCACAGGTCTGGCTACGAGCAGTACTTC. Its translation: CASVHRSGYEQYF.

The genes are TRBV2 and TRBJ1-2; tentatively, D is TRBD1 (5 bases). V lost 4 bases to trimming and J lost 4 bases, with 13 bases between them. The CDR3 covers 14 residues. Germline values: CDR1 SNHLY, CDR2 FYNNEI. DNA for the CDR3: TGTGCCAGCAGTGGCGGGGGGGGTAGCTATGGCTACACCTTC. Translated, it gives CASSGGGGSYGYTF.

The CDR3 here is CASAPGTLNYGYTF. DNA of the CDR3: TGTGCCAGCGCTCCCGGGACTCTTAACTATGGCTACACCTTC. This chain links TRBV28 with TRBJ1-2; D might be TRBD1 (5 bases). V was shortened by 8 bases and J by 1 base, with 14 bases between the two germline ends. CDR3 length: 14 amino acids. The germline V gene has CDR1 MDHEN and CDR2 SYDVKM.

This rearrangement joins TRBV4-3 to TRBJ1-3; tentatively, D is TRBD1 (6 bases). The germline V gene encodes CDR1 LGHNA and CDR2 YSLEER. CDR3 length: 17 residues. Deletions cut 4 bases from V and 0 bases from J, with 16 bases between. CDR3 sequence: CASSPSLGQISGNTIYF. The CDR3 bases are TGCGCCAGCAGCCCCTCCCTCGGACAGATCTCTGGAAACACCATATATTTT.

This clone has only one observation. This sequence joins TRBV5-1 and TRBJ2-7, with D uncertain. Trimming cost V 0 bases and J 4 bases, with 2 bases left between them. The CDR3 spans 11 residues. In germline, CDR1 is SGHRS, CDR2 YFSETQ. CDR3 sequence: CASSLGYEQYF. CDR3 nucleotide sequence: TGCGCCAGCAGCTTGGGGTACGAGCAGTACTTC.

This chain connects TRBV11-2 to TRBJ2-4; no definite D call. With 0 bases removed from V and 0 bases from J, the gap between germline ends came to 6 bases. Looked up from germline, CDR1 is SGHAT and CDR2 is FQNNGV. The CDR3 length is 15 residues. The CDR3 spells CASSLDGVAKNIQYF. CDR3 DNA: TGTGCCAGCAGCTTAGATGGTGTAGCCAAAAACATTCAGTACTTC. Based on the CDR3 plus reference TRBV11-2 and TRBJ2-4, the full variable domain is EAGVAQSPRYKIIEKRQSVAFWCNPISGHATLYWYQQILGQGPKLLIQFQNNGVVDDSQLPKDRFSAERLKGVDSTLKIQPAKLEDSAVYLCASSLDGVAKNIQYFGAGTRLSVL.

V gene TRBV27 combines with J gene TRBJ2-7; TRBD1 is a possible D gene (6 bases). CDR1 and CDR2 (germline): MNHEY, SMNVEV (reference sequence). Trimming pared 5 bases from V and 2 bases from J, leaving 19 bases between. The CDR3 length is 16 residues. CDR3 residues: CASSQGQSQPTYEQYF. The CDR3 coding sequence is TGTGCCAGCAGTCAAGGACAGTCCCAACCTACCTACGAGCAGTACTTC.

The V and J genes are TRBV28 and TRBJ1-6, with D tentatively TRBD1 (5 bases). CDR1 MDHEN and CDR2 SYDVKM come from the germline V gene. CDR3 length equals 14 residues. V shed 6 bases and J shed 10 bases, with 16 bases lying between them. CDR3 sequence (DNA): TGTGCCAGCAGAGCGATCACCCAGGGATCACCCCTCCACTTT. Translating gives CASRAITQGSPLHF.

The gene calls are TRBV5-6 and TRBJ1-6, with D unclear. CDR3 length equals 16 residues. CDR1 and CDR2 from the germline V gene are SGHDT and YYEEEE. With 0 bases removed from V and 1 base from J, the gap between germline ends came to 8 bases. CDR3 DNA: TGTGCCAGCAGCTTGGTCGGGGTATCCTATAATTCACCCCTCCACTTT. Translation: CASSLVGVSYNSPLHF.

The chain is built from TRBV27 and TRBJ2-1; TRBD1 aligns across 8 bases. Germline trimming cut 8 bases from V and 9 bases from J; bases unmatched to any gene: 15. The CDR3 has 15 residues. The germline gives CDR1 MNHEY, CDR2 SMNVEV (reference sequence). The CDR3: CASSSPPTGTGEQFF. CDR3 DNA: TGTGCCAGCTCATCGCCCCCCACAGGGACAGGTGAGCAGTTCTTC.

This clone was detected a few times. The chain recombines TRBV27 with TRBJ2-2; TRBD1 aligns across 8 bases. The CDR3 runs to 16 residues. CDR1 and CDR2 from the germline V gene are MNHEY and SMNVEV (reference sequence). V dropped 3 bases and J dropped 6; count of bases not matched to a gene: 9. For the CDR3, the DNA is TGTGCCAGCAGTTTTTCAGGGGGCGCAAGGTCCGGGGAGCTGTTTTTT. This sequence encodes CASSFSGGARSGELFF.

This clone was observed a few times. The chain carries TRBV5-4 and TRBJ2-7; D uncertain. Germline assignment: CDR1 SGHNT and CDR2 YYREEE (reference sequence). V shed 5 bases and J shed 0 bases, with 9 bases lying between them. This CDR3 contains 13 residues. The CDR3 DNA reads TGTGCCAGCAGTCGACCCCGCTCCTACGAGCAGTACTTC. This codes for CASSRPRSYEQYF.

The rearrangement links TRBV24-1 to TRBJ2-7; 8 nucleotides align to TRBD1. CDR3 length equals 13 residues. With 3 bases clipped from V and 10 bases from J, the junction kept 7 bases outside the gene matches. Germline V gene lookup returns CDR1 KGHDR and CDR2 SFDVKD. The CDR3 sequence: CATSDRTGRGQYF. In nucleotides, the CDR3 is TGTGCCACCAGTGATCGGACAGGGCGGGGACAGTACTTC.

The chain is built from TRBV4-1 and TRBJ2-5; D not resolved. Germline V CDR1 and CDR2: MGHRA, YSYEKL. The V and J ends lost 1 base and 7 bases respectively, with 10 bases between them. CDR3 size: 13 residues. The CDR3, as DNA: TGCGCCAGCAGCCAAGTCAGCCCGGGGACCCAGTACTTC. Amino acids: CASSQVSPGTQYF.

The V call is TRBV18, the J call TRBJ2-7; TRBD1 aligns across 7 bases. With V trimmed by 3 bases and J by 5 bases, 7 bases remained unmatched. Germline values: CDR1 KGHSH, CDR2 LQKENI. The CDR3 has 14 residues. DNA of the CDR3: TGTGCCAGCTCACCTATGTCGCAGGGGGACGAGCAGTACTTC. This sequence encodes CASSPMSQGDEQYF.

This clone turned up a few times. V usage is TRBV11-2 and J usage is TRBJ2-1, with 8 bases that match TRBD2. Trimming removed 5 bases from V and 8 bases from J; junction bases left unmatched: 11. CDR1 is SGHAT, CDR2 FQNNGV, per germline. This CDR3 is 15 amino acids long. The CDR3 nucleotides are TGTGCCAGCAGCCCAATTAGCGGGGCCATCGATGAGCAGTTCTTC. Translated: CASSPISGAIDEQFF.

The chain combines TRBV10-3 with TRBJ2-3; unclear D gene. CDR1 ENHRY and CDR2 SYGVKD come from the germline V gene. Deletions cut 10 bases from V and 0 bases from J, with 17 bases between. The CDR3 loop spans 15 amino acids. The CDR3: CATTSTGLSTDTQYF. In nucleotides, the CDR3 is TGTGCCACCACCTCAACTGGCCTTAGCACAGATACGCAGTATTTT.

The chain has TRBV6-5 and TRBJ1-2; a possible D gene is TRBD1 (6 bases). CDR1 is MNHEY and CDR2 is SVGAGI in the germline V gene. The ends were cut back, 6 bases at V and 7 bases at J, with 15 bases in the middle. The CDR3 contains 13 residues. The CDR3 spells CASRDPGVPGYTF. The DNA of the CDR3 is TGTGCCAGCAGAGACCCAGGGGTTCCTGGCTACACCTTC.

The gene calls are TRBV7-9 and TRBJ1-2; D ambiguous. The germline V gene has CDR1 SEHNR and CDR2 FQNEAQ (reference sequence). V was clipped by 1 base and J by 4 bases, with 4 bases between them. The CDR3 has 12 residues. The CDR3, as DNA: TGTGCCAGCAGCTTAGAGGGCTATGGCTACACCTTC. Residues: CASSLEGYGYTF. The full variable domain, in which reference TRBV7-9 and TRBJ1-2 provide the parts outside the CDR3, is DTGVSQNPRHKITKRGQNVTFRCDPISEHNRLYWYRQTLGQGPEFLTYFQNEAQLEKSRLLSDRFSAERPKGSFSTLEIQRTEQGDSAMYLCASSLEGYGYTFGSGTRLTVV.

The chain is built from TRBV20-1 and TRBJ2-4; the D gene could be TRBD1 or TRBD2 (5 bases each). This CDR3 is 11 amino acids long. Germline-derived CDR1 and CDR2 are DFQATT and SNEGSKA (reference sequence). The V and J ends lost 7 bases and 12 bases respectively, with 16 bases between them. The CDR3 is CSVEFAGTQYF. CDR3 DNA: TGCAGTGTTGAGTTTGCAGGGACTCAGTACTTC.

The CDR3 DNA is TGTGCCAGCAGTCTCGACAGGAACACTGAAGCTTTCTTT. Protein product: CASSLDRNTEAFF. The chain links TRBV28 to TRBJ1-1; perhaps TRBD1 as D (5 bases). Germline V gene lookup returns CDR1 MDHEN and CDR2 SYDVKM. There are 13 residues in the CDR3. Trimming shortened V by 5 bases and J by 1 base, and 8 bases separated the two germline ends.

The V gene is TRBV18, the J gene TRBJ2-3; perhaps TRBD1 as D (6 bases). CDR3 length: 14 residues. The V end lost 8 bases, the J end lost 0 bases, and 12 bases lay between the germline ends. Germline CDR1 is KGHSH and CDR2 is LQKENI. CDR3 region: CASTTGSSTDTQYF. DNA of the CDR3: TGTGCCAGCACAACAGGGTCTAGCACAGATACGCAGTATTTT.

The CDR3 spells CASSLGYNEKLFF. As DNA, the CDR3 is TGTGCCAGCAGTTTAGGCTATAATGAAAAACTGTTTTTT. This rearrangement joins TRBV28 to TRBJ1-4; the D is unclear. Germline V gene data show CDR1 as MDHEN and CDR2 as SYDVKM. V was clipped by 2 bases and J by 4 bases, with 5 bases between them. The CDR3 has 13 amino acids.

The rearrangement joins TRBV20-1 to TRBJ1-1; D call uncertain. The CDR3 is 12 amino acids. Per the germline V gene, CDR1 is DFQATT and CDR2 is SNEGSKA (reference sequence). V gave up 3 bases and J gave up 6 bases, with 11 bases separating them. The CDR3, as DNA: TGCAGTGCTAGTCCGGGATCCCCTGAAGCTTTCTTT. Protein: CSASPGSPEAFF.

This chain joins TRBV6-1 and TRBJ2-7; 8 nucleotides match TRBD1. Germline trimming cut 1 base from V and 3 bases from J; bases unmatched to any gene: 5. The CDR3 has 15 amino acids. The germline gives CDR1 MNHNS, CDR2 SASEGT. The CDR3 loop is CASSEGQGNFYEQYF. CDR3 coding DNA: TGTGCCAGCAGTGAAGGACAGGGGAATTTCTACGAGCAGTACTTC.

In its sample, this clone was seen a few times. Here the CDR3 DNA reads TGTGCCAGTAGAGCGGACAGAAGTAATGAAAAACTGTTTTTT. This sequence encodes CASRADRSNEKLFF. The J gene is TRBJ1-4, the V gene TRBV19; TRBD1 is a possible D gene (6 bases). Trimming removed 6 bases at V and 4 bases at J, with 12 bases between. Germline V CDR1 and CDR2: LNHDA, SQIVND (reference sequence). The length of the CDR3 is 14 residues.

The chain carries TRBV5-1 and TRBJ2-7, with 12 bases aligning to TRBD1. The CDR3 extends over 14 amino acids. V was clipped by 3 bases and J by 6 bases; unmatched bases: 4. Germline lookup yields CDR1 SGHRS and CDR2 YFSETQ. The CDR3 loop is CASSSRDRGREQYF. CDR3 DNA sequence: TGCGCCAGCAGCTCCCGGGACAGGGGGCGCGAGCAGTACTTC.

The V call is TRBV10-2, the J call TRBJ1-1; D gene uncertain. With 3 bases removed from V and 1 base from J, the gap between germline ends came to 15 bases. Germline V CDR1 and CDR2: WSHSY, SAAADI. This CDR3 has 16 residues. CDR3 amino acids: CASSDLSRPGNTEAFF. For the CDR3, the DNA is TGCGCCAGCAGTGATTTGTCTCGCCCGGGGAACACTGAAGCTTTCTTT.

The chain has TRBV7-9 and TRBJ1-4, with a possible D match to TRBD1 (5 bases). Between the trimmed V and J ends, which lost 5 bases and 7 bases, there was a span of 11 bases. Germline CDR1 and CDR2: SEHNR and FQNEAQ (reference sequence). This CDR3 is 13 amino acids long. CDR3 nucleotide sequence: TGTGCCAGCAGCGGGGACGCCATTGAAAAACTGTTTTTT. This encodes CASSGDAIEKLFF.